One and the same sample provided the 2 T cell receptor beta chains below, sequenced in a study of cytomegalovirus exposure and HLA in healthy donors (dated by TCRdb to about 2017). Library method: the immunoSEQ multiplex PCR assay. For the multiplex PCR, a mixture combining 60 forward primers for TCR Vbeta segments and 13 reverse primers for TCR Jbeta segments was used. Sourced from immuneACCESS, this table was stored by TCRdb with only in-frame sequences that have V and J called. A share of the clones is absent; for the studies checked, an unresolved V gene accounts for under half, and the remainder has no known explanation. This sample has around 180,000 clones in its table, and 84% of those were observed once. 4.8% of the sample is held by the ten biggest clonotypes. The sample consisted of PBMCs. The receptor source for this set is a girl aged 5-17 years in good health and CMV-seropositive.

V usage is TRBV18 and J usage is TRBJ1-1; D gene unclear. Germline V gene lookup returns CDR1 KGHSH and CDR2 LQKENI. Trimming took 0 bases from V and 1 from J, leaving 6 bases between them. This CDR3 has 14 amino acids. The chain's CDR3 is CASSPPNGNTEAFF. The CDR3 nucleotides read TGTGCCAGCTCACCACCGAACGGGAACACTGAAGCTTTCTTT.

The chain carries TRBV5-1 and TRBJ1-3; 7 bases are a match to TRBD1. CDR1 is SGHRS, CDR2 YFSETQ, per germline. V was clipped by 4 bases and J by 2 bases; unmatched bases: 6. There are 15 residues in the CDR3. The CDR3 loop reads CASSQTGQAGNTIYF. The CDR3, as DNA: TGCGCCAGCAGCCAGACAGGGCAGGCTGGAAACACCATATATTTT.